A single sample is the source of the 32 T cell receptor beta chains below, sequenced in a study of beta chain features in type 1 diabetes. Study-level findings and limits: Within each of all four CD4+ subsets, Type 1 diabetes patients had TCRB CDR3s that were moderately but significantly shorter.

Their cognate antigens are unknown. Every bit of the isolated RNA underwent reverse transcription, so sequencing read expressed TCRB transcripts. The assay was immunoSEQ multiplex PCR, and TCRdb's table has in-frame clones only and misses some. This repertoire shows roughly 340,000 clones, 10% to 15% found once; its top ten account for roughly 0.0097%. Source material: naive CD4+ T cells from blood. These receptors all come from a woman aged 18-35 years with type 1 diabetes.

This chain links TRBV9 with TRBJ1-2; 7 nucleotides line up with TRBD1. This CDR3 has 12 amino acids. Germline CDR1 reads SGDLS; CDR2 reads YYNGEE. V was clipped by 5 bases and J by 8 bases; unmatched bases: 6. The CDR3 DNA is TGTGCCAGCAGGGGGACAGACAGGGGCTACACCTTC. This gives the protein CASRGTDRGYTF.

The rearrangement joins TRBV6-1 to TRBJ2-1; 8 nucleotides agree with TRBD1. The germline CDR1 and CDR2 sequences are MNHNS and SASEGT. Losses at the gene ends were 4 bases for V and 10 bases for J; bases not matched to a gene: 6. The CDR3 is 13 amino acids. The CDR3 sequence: CASSGQGPFEQFF. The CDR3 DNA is TGTGCCAGCAGTGGACAGGGGCCCTTCGAGCAGTTCTTC.

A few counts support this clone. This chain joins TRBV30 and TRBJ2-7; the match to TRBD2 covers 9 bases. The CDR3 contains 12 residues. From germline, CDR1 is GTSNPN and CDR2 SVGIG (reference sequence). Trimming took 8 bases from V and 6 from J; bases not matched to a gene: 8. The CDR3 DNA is TGTGCCGGGCGGGAGGGGGCGGCCGAGCAGTACTTC. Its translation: CAGREGAAEQYF.

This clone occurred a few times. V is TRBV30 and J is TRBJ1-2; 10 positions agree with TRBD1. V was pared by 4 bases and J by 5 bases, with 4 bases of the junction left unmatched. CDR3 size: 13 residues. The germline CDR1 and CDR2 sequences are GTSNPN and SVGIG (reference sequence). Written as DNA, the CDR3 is TGTGCCTGGACCTTGGACAGGGGGTATGGCTACACCTTC. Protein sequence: CAWTLDRGYGYTF.

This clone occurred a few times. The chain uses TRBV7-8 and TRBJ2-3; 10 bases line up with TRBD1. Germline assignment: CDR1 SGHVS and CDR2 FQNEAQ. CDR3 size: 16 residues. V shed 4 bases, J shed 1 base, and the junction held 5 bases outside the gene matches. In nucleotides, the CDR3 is TGTGCCAGCAGCTGGCGGGGGACAGGGGGCACAGATACGCAGTATTTT. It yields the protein CASSWRGTGGTDTQYF. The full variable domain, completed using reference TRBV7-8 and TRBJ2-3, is GAGVSQSPRYKVAKRGQDVALRCDPISGHVSLFWYQQALGQGPEFLTYFQNEAQLDKSGLPSDRFFAERPEGSVSTLKIQRTQQEDSAVYLCASSWRGTGGTDTQYFGPGTRLTVL.

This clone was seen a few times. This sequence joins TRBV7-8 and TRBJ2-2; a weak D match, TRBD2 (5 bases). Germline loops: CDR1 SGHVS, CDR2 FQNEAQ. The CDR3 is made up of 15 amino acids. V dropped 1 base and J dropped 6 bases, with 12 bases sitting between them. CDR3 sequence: CASSLVSAGAGELFF. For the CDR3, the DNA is TGTGCCAGCAGCTTAGTGTCGGCGGGCGCCGGGGAGCTGTTTTTT.

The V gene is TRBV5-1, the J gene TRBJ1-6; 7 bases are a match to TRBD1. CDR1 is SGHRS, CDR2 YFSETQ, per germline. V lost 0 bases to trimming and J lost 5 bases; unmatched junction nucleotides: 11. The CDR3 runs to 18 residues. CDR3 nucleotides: TGCGCCAGCAGCTTGGCCTTAGGAGGGGGCGCCAATAATTCACCCCTCCACTTT. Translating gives CASSLALGGGANNSPLHF.

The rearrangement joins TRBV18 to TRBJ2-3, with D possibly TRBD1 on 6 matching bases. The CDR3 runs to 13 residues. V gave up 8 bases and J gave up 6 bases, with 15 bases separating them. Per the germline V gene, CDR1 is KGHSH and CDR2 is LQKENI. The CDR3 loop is CASRQDLADTQYF. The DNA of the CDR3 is TGTGCCAGCCGACAGGATTTGGCCGATACGCAGTATTTT.

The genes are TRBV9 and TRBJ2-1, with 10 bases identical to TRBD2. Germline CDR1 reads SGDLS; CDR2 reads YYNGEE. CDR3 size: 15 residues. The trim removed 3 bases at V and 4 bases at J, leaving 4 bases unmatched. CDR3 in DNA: TGTGCCAGCAGCGCCACTAGCGGGGAGTACAATGAGCAGTTCTTC. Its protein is CASSATSGEYNEQFF.

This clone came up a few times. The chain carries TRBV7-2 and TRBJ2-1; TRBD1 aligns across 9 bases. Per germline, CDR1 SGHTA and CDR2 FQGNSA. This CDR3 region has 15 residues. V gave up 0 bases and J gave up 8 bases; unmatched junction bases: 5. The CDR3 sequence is CASSLAGQGIDEQFF. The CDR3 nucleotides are TGTGCCAGCAGCTTAGCGGGACAGGGAATTGATGAGCAGTTCTTC.

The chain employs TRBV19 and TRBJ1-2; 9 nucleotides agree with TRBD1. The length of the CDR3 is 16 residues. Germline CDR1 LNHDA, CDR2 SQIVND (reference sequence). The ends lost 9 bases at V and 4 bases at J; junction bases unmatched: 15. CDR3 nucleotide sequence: TGTGCCAGCACCACTCTACAGGGGGCGCGTGGCTATGGCTACACCTTC. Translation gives CASTTLQGARGYGYTF.

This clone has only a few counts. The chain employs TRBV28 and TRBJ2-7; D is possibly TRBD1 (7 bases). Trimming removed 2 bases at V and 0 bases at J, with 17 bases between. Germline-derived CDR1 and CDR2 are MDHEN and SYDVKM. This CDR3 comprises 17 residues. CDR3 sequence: CASSLNSWGDSSYEQYF. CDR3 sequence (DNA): TGTGCCAGCAGTTTAAATTCTTGGGGGGACAGCTCCTACGAGCAGTACTTC.

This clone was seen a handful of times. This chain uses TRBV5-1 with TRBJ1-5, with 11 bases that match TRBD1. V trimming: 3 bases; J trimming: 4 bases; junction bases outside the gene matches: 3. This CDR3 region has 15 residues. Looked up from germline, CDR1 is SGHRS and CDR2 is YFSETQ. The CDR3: CASSSGTGGNQPQHF. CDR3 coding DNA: TGCGCCAGCAGCTCCGGGACAGGGGGTAATCAGCCCCAGCATTTT.

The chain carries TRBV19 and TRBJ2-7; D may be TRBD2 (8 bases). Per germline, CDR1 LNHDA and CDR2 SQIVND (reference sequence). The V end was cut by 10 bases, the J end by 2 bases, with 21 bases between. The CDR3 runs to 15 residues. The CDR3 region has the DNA TGTGCCACCTCCTCGGGGGGGACAGTGACCTACGAGCAGTACTTC. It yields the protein CATSSGGTVTYEQYF.

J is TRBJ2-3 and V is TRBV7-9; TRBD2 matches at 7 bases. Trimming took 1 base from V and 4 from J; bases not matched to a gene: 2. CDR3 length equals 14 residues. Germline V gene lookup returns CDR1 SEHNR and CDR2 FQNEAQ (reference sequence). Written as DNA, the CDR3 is TGTGCCAGCAGCTTAGGACTAGCCTCAGATACGCAGTATTTT. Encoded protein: CASSLGLASDTQYF.

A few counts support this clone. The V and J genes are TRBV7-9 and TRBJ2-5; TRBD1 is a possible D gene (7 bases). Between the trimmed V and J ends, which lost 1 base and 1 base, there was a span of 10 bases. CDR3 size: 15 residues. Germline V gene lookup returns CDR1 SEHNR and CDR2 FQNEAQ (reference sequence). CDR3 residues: CASSLGRGAQETQYF. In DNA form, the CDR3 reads TGTGCCAGCAGCTTAGGCAGGGGGGCCCAAGAGACCCAGTACTTC.

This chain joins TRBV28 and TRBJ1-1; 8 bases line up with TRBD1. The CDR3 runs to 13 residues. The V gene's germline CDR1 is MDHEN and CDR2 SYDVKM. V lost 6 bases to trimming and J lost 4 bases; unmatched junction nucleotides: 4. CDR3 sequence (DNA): TGTGCCAGCAGGCAGGACAGGGTCACTGAAGCTTTCTTT. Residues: CASRQDRVTEAFF.

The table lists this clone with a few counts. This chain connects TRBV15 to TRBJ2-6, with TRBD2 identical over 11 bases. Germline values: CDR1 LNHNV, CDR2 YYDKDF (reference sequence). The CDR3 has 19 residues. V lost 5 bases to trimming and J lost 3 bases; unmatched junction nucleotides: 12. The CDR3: CATSVPPGTSGYGANVLTF. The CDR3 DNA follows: TGTGCCACCAGCGTCCCCCCCGGGACTAGCGGATATGGGGCCAACGTCCTGACTTTC.

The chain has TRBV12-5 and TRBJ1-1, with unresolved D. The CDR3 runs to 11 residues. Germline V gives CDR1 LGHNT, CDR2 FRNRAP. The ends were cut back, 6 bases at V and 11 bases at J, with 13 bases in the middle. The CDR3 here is CASGKGPGAFF. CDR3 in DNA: TGTGCTAGTGGCAAAGGGCCGGGGGCTTTCTTT.

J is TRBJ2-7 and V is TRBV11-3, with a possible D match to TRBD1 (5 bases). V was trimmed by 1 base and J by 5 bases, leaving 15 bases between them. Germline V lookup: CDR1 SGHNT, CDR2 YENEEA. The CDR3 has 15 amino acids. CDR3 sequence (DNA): TGTGCCAGCAGCTTAGGAGGTGTCAGGGCTCACGAGCAGTACTTC. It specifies CASSLGGVRAHEQYF. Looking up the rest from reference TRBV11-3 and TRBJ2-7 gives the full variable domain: EAGVVQSPRYKIIEKKQPVAFWCNPISGHNTLYWYLQNLGQGPELLIRYENEEAVDDSQLPKDRFSAERLKGVDSTLKIQPAELGDSAVYLCASSLGGVRAHEQYFGPGTRLTVT.

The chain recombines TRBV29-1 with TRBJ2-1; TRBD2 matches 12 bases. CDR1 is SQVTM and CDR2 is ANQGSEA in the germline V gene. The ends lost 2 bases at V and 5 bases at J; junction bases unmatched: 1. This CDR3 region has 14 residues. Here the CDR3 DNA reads TGCAGCGTTGAAAGACTAGCGGGAGACAATGAGCAGTTCTTC. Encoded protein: CSVERLAGDNEQFF.

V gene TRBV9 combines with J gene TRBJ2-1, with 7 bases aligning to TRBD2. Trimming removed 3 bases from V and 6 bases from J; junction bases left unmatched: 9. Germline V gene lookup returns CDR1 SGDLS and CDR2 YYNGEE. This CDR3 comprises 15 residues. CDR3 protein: CASSEQSGIRNEQFF. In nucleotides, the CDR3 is TGTGCCAGCAGCGAGCAGAGCGGGATACGCAATGAGCAGTTCTTC.

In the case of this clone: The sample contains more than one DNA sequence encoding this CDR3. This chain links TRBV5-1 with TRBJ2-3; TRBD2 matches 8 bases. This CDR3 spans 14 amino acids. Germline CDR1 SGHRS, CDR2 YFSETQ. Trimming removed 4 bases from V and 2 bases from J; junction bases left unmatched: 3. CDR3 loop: CASSLAGITDTQYF. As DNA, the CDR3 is TGCGCCAGCAGCCTAGCGGGCATCACAGATACGCAGTATTTT.

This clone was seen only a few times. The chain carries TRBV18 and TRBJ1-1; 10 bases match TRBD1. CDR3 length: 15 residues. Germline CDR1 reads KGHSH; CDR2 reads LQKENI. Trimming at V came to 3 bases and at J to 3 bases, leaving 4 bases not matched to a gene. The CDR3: CASSPPGQGYTEAFF. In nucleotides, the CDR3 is TGTGCCAGCTCACCCCCGGGACAGGGGTACACTGAAGCTTTCTTT.

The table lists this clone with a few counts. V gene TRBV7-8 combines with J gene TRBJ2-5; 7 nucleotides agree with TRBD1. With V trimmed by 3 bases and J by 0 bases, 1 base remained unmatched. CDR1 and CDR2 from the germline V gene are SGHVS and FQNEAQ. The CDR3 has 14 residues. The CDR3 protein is CASSLGTDQETQYF. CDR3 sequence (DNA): TGTGCCAGCAGCTTGGGGACAGACCAAGAGACCCAGTACTTC.

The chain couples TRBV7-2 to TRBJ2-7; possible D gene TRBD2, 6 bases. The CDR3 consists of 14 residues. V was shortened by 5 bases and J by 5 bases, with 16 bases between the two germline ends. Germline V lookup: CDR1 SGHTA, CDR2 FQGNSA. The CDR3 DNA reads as TGTGCCAGCAGCCCCACCCCGGGGGTCCACGAGCAGTACTTC. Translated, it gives CASSPTPGVHEQYF.

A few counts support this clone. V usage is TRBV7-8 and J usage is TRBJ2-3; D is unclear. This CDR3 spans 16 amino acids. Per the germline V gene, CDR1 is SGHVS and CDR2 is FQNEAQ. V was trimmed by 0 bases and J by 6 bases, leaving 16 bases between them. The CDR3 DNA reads TGTGCCAGCAGCTTAGCTGTTACTTTGAGAATGGATACGCAGTATTTT. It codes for CASSLAVTLRMDTQYF.

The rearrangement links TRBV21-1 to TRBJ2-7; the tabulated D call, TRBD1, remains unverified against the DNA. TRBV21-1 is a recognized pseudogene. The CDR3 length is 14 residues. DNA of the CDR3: TGTGCCAGCAGCAACAGAATTGGACAGTCAGAGCAGTACTTC. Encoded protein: CASSNRIGQSEQYF.

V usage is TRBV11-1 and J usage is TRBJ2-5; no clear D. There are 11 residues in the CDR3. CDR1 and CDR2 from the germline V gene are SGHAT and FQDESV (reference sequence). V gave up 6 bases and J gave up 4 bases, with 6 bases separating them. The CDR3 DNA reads TGTGCCAGCAGATCAGGAGAGACCCAGTACTTC. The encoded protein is CASRSGETQYF.

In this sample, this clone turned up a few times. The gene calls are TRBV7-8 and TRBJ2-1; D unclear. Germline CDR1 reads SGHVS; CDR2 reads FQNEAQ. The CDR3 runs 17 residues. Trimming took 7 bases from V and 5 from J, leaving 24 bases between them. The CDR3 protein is CASTHPMLQISDNEQFF. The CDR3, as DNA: TGTGCCAGCACACACCCCATGTTGCAGATATCAGACAATGAGCAGTTCTTC.

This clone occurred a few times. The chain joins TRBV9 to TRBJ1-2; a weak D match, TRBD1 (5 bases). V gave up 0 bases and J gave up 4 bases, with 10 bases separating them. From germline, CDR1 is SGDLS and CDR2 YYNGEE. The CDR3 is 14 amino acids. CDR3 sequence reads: CASSVGWGLYGYTF. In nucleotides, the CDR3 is TGTGCCAGCAGCGTAGGGTGGGGACTCTATGGCTACACCTTC. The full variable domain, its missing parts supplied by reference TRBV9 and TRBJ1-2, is DSGVTQTPKHLITATGQRVTLRCSPRSGDLSVYWYQQSLDQGLQFLIQYYNGEERAKGNILERFSAQQFPDLHSELNLSSLELGDSALYFCASSVGWGLYGYTFGSGTRLTVV.

In nucleotides, the CDR3 is TGCGCCAGCAGCGTACAGGGGGCCACTGAAGCTTTCTTT. It codes for CASSVQGATEAFF. The chain combines TRBV5-1 with TRBJ1-1; 9 bases map to TRBD1. The CDR3 has 13 residues. CDR1 SGHRS and CDR2 YFSETQ come from the germline V gene. V gave up 4 bases and J gave up 4 bases; unmatched junction bases: 2.